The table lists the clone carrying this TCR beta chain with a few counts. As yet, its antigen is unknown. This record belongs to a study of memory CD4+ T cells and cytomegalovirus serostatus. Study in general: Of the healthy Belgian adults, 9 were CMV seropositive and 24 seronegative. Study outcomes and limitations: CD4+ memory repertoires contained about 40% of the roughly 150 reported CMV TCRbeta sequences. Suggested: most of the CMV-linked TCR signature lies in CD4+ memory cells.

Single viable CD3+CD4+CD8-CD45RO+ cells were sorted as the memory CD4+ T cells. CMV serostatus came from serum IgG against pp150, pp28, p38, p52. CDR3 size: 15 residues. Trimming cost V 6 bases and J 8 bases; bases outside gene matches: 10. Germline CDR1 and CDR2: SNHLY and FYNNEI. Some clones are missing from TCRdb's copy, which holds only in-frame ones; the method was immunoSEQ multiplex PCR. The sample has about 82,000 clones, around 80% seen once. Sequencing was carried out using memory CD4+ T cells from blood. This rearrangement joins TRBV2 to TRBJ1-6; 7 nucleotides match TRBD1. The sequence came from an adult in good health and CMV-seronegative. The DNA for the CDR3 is TGTGCCAGCAGGACCGGAGGACAGGCCTATTCACCCCTCCACTTT. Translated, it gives CASRTGGQAYSPLHF. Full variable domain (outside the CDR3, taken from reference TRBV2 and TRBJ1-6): EPEVTQTPSHQVTQMGQEVILRCVPISNHLYFYWYRQILGQKVEFLVSFYNNEISEKSEIFDDQFSVERPDGSNFTLKIRSTKLEDSAMYFCASRTGGQAYSPLHFGNGTRLTVT.